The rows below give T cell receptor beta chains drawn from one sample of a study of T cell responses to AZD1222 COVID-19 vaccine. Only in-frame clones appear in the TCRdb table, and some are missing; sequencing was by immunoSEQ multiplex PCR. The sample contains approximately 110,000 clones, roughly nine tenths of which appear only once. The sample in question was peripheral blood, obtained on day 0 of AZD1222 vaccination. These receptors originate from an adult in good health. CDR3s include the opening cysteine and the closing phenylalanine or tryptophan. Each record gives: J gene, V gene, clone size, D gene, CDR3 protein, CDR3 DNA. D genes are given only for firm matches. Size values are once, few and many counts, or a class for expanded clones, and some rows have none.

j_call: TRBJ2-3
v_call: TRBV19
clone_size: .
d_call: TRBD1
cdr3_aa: CASSMTGDRTDTQYF
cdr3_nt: TGTGCCAGTAGTATGACAGGGGACCGCACAGATACGCAGTATTTT

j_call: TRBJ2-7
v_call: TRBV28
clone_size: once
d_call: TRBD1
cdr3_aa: CASSLAGGVYEQYF
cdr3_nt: TGTGCCAGCAGTTTGGCAGGGGGCGTCTACGAGCAGTACTTC

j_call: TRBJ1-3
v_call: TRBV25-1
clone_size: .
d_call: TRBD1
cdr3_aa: CASLGTGSGNTIYF
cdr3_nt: TGTGCCAGCCTAGGGACAGGGTCTGGAAACACCATATATTTT

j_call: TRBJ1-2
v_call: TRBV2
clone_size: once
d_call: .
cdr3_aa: CASSEATGEYGYTF
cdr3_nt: TGTGCCAGCAGTGAAGCGACGGGGGAATATGGCTACACCTTC

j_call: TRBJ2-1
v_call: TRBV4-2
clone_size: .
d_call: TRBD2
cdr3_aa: CASSQALAGGDNEQFF
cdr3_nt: TGTGCCAGCAGCCAGGCCCTAGCGGGGGGTGACAATGAGCAGTTCTTC

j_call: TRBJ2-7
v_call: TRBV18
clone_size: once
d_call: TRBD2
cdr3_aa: CASSRRLADPYEQYF
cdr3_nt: TGTGCCAGCTCACGCCGACTAGCGGACCCCTACGAGCAGTACTTC

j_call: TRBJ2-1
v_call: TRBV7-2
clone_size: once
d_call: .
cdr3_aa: CASGAGPSSYNEQFF
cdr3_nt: TGTGCCAGCGGCGCGGGACCGAGCTCCTACAATGAGCAGTTCTTC

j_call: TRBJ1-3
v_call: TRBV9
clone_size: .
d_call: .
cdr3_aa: CASSQTSTNTIYF
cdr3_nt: TGTGCCAGCAGCCAGACATCCACGAACACCATATATTTT

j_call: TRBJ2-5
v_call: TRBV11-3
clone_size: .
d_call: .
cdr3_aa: CASSPPTGRVFKTQYF
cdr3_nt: TGTGCCAGCAGCCCCCCGACAGGGAGGGTGTTCAAGACCCAGTACTTC

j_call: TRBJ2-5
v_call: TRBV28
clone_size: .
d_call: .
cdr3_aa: CASSSQGGETQYF
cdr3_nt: TGTGCCAGCAGTTCACAGGGAGGGGAGACCCAGTACTTC

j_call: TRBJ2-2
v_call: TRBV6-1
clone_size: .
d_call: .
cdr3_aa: CASSELWNTGELFF
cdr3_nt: TGTGCCAGCAGTGAACTATGGAACACCGGGGAGCTGTTTTTT

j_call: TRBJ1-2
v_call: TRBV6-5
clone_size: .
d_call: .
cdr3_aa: CASSPAPSNYGYTF
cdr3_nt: TGTGCCAGCAGTCCAGCCCCCAGCAACTATGGCTACACCTTC

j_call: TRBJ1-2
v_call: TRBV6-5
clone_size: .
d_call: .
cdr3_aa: CASSYQGKIGYTF
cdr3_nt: TGTGCCAGCAGTTATCAGGGGAAGATAGGCTACACCTTC

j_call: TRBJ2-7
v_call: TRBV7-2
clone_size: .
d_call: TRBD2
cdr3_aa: CASSLESQRGRYEQYF
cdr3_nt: TGTGCCAGCAGCTTAGAGTCCCAGCGGGGGAGATACGAGCAGTACTTC

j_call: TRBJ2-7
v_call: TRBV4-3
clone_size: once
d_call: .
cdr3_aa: CASSQDTQGFSYEQYF
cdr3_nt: TGCGCCAGCAGCCAAGATACCCAGGGTTTCTCCTACGAGCAGTACTTC

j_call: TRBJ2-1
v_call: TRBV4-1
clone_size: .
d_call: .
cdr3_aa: CASSQDTTFKEFF
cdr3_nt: TGCGCCAGCAGCCAAGATACGACTTTTAAGGAGTTCTTC

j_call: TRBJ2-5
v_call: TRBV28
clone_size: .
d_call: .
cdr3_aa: CASRVWRPQETQYF
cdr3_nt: TGTGCCAGCAGGGTTTGGCGACCCCAAGAGACCCAGTACTTC

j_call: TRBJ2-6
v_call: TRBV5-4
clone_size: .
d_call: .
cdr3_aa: CASSLGQGGPGANVLTF
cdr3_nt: TGTGCCAGCAGCTTGGGGCAGGGGGGGCCTGGGGCCAACGTCCTGACTTTC

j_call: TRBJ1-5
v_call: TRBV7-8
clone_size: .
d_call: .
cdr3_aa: CASSLADSDQPQHF
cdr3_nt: TGTGCCAGCAGCTTAGCGGACAGCGATCAGCCCCAGCATTTT

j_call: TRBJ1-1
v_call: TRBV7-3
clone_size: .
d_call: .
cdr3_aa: CASSAIAGAAQGAFF
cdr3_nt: TGTGCCAGCAGCGCCATCGCAGGGGCGGCTCAGGGAGCTTTCTTT

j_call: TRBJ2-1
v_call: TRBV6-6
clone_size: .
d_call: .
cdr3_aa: CASSRTGSSYNEQFF
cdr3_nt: TGTGCCAGCAGTCGGACTGGGAGCTCCTACAATGAGCAGTTCTTC

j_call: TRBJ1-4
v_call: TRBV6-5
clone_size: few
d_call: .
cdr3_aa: CAVRTPEVRKLFF
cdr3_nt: TGTGCCGTTAGGACCCCGGAGGTCCGAAAACTGTTTTTT

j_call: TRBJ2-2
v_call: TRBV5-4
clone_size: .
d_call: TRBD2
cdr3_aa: CASSLDGTSRGGELFF
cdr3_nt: TGTGCCAGCAGCTTGGACGGGACTAGCCGTGGCGGGGAGCTGTTTTTT

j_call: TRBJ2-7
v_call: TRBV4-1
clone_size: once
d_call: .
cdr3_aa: CASSQVLTGTYEQYF
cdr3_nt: TGCGCCAGCAGCCAAGTCCTGACCGGCACCTACGAGCAGTACTTC

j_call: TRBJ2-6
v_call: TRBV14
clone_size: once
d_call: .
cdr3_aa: CASSQFSGANVLTF
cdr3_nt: TGTGCCAGCAGCCAATTCTCTGGGGCCAACGTCCTGACTTTC

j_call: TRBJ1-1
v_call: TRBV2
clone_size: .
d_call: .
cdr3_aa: CASSAEAGAEAFF
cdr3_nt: TGTGCCAGCAGTGCCGAGGCAGGGGCTGAAGCTTTCTTT

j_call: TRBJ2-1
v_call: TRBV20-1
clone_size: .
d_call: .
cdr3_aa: CSARDYEQFF
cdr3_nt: TGCAGTGCTAGAGACTATGAGCAGTTCTTC

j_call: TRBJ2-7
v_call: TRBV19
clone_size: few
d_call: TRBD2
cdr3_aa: CASSIDPSGSSYEQYF
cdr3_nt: TGTGCCAGTAGTATAGATCCTAGCGGGAGCTCCTACGAGCAGTACTTC

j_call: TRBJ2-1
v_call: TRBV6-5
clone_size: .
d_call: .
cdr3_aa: CASEVARSYNEQFF
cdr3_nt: TGTGCCAGCGAAGTGGCTCGCTCCTACAATGAGCAGTTCTTC

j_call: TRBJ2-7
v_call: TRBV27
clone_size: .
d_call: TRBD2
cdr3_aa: CASSLAGTPYEQYF
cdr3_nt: TGTGCCAGCAGCCTAGCGGGGACACCCTACGAGCAGTACTTC

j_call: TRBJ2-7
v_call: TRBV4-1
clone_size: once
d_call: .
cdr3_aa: CASSQEMAGFYEQYF
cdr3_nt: TGCGCCAGCAGCCAAGAGATGGCAGGGTTCTACGAGCAGTACTTC

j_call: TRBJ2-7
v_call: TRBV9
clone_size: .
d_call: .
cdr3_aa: CASSVNGNSYEQYF
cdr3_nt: TGTGCCAGCAGCGTTAACGGAAACTCCTACGAGCAGTACTTC

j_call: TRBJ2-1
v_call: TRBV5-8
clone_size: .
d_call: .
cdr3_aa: CASSFPLRAGANEQFF
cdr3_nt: TGTGCCAGCAGCTTTCCCCTCAGGGCAGGGGCCAATGAGCAGTTCTTC

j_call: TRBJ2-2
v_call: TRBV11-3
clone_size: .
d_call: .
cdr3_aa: CASSFSGDGELFF
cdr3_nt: TGTGCCAGCAGCTTCTCGGGAGACGGGGAGCTGTTTTTT

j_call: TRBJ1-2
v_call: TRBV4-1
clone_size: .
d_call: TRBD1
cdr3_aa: CASSQGPTGAYGYTF
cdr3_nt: TGCGCCAGCAGCCAAGGTCCAACAGGGGCCTATGGCTACACCTTC

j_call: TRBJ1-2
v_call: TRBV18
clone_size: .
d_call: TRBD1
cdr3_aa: CASSPRTGALEGYTF
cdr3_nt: TGTGCCAGCTCACCCCGGACAGGGGCCCTGGAGGGCTACACCTTC

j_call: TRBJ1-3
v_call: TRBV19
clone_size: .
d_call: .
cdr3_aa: CASSIYGARGALSGNTIYF
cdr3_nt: TGTGCCAGTAGTATATACGGGGCACGCGGGGCCCTCTCTGGAAACACCATATATTTT

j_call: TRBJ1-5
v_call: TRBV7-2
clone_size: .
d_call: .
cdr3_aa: CASSLDVGQPQHF
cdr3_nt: TGTGCCAGCAGCTTAGACGTGGGGCAGCCCCAGCATTTT

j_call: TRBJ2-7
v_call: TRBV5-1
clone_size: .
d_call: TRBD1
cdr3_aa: CASSLGTGPAYEQYF
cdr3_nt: TGCGCCAGCAGCTTAGGGACAGGGCCAGCCTACGAGCAGTACTTC

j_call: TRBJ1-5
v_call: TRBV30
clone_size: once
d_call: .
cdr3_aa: CAWARNNQPQHF
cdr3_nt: TGTGCCTGGGCACGGAACAATCAGCCCCAGCATTTT

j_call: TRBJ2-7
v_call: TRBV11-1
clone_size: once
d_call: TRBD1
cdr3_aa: CASSLDRGRSYEQYF
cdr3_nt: TGTGCCAGCAGCCTGGACAGGGGCAGGTCCTACGAGCAGTACTTC

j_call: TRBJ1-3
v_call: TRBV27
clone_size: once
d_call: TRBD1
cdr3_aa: CASSEQGRGNTIYF
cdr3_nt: TGTGCCAGCAGTGAACAGGGGCGCGGAAACACCATATATTTT

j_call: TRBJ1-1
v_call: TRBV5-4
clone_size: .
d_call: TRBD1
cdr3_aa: CASSSDRGQGTEAFF
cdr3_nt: TGTGCCAGCAGCTCTGACAGGGGGCAGGGCACTGAAGCTTTCTTT

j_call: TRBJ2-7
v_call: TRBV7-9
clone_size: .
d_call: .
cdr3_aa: CASIHLGDEQYF
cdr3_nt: TGTGCCAGCATCCATCTAGGGGACGAGCAGTACTTC

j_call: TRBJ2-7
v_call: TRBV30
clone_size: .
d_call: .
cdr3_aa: CAWRGGTEDYEQYF
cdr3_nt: TGTGCCTGGAGGGGGGGGACAGAAGACTACGAGCAGTACTTC